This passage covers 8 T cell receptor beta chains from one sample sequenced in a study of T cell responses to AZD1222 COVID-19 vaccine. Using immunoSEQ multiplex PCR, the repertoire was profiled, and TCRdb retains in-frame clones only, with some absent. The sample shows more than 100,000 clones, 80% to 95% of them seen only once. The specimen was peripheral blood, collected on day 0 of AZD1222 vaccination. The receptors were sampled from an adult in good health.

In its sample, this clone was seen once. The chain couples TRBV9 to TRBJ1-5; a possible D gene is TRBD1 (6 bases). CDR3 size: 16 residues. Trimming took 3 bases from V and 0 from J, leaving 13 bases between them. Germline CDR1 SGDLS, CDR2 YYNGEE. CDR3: CASSGGGGYSNQPQHF. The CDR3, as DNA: TGTGCCAGCAGCGGCGGGGGCGGGTATAGCAATCAGCCCCAGCATTTT.

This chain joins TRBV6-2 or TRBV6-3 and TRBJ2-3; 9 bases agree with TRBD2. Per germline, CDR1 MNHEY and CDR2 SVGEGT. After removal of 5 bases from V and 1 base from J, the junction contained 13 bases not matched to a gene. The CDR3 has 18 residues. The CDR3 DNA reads TGTGCCAGCAGTCCGACCGCTAGCGGGGATTGGGGCACAGATACGCAGTATTTT. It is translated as CASSPTASGDWGTDTQYF.

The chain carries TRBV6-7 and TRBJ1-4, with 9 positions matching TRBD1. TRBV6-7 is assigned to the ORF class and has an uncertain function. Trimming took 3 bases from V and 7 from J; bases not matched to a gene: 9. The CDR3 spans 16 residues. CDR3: CASSYPMDRGFEKLFF. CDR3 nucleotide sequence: TGTGCCAGCAGTTATCCTATGGACAGGGGTTTTGAAAAACTGTTTTTT.

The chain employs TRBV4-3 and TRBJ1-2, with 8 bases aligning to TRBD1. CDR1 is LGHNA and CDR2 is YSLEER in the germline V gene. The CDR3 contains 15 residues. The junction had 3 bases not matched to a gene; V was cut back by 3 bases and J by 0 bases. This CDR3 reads CASSHQTGANYGYTF. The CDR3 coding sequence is TGCGCCAGCAGCCACCAGACAGGGGCTAACTATGGCTACACCTTC.

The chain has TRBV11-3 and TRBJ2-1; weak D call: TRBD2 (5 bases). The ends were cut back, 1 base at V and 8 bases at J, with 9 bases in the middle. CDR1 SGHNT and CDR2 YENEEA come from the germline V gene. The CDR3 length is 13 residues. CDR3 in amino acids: CASSLGLRDEQFF. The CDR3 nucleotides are TGTGCCAGCAGCTTAGGACTAAGGGATGAGCAGTTCTTC.

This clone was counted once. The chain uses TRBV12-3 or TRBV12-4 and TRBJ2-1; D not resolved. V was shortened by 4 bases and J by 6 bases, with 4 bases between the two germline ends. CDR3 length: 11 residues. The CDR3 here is CASSSPNEQFF. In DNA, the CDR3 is TGTGCCAGCAGTTCCCCCAATGAGCAGTTCTTC.

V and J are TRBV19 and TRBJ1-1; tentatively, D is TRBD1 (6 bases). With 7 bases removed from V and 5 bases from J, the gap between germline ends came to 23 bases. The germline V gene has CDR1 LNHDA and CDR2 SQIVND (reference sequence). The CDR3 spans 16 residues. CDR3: CASTARPAGARTEAFF. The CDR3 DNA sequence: TGTGCCAGTACGGCGAGACCCGCGGGGGCGCGAACTGAAGCTTTCTTT.

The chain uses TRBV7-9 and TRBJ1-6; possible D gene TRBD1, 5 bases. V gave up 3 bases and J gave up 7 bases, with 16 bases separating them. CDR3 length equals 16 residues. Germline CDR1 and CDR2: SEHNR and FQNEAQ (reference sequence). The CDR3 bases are TGTGCCAGCAGCTTTATCCAGGGTCTTGGGAATTCACCCCTCCACTTT. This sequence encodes CASSFIQGLGNSPLHF.